This TCR beta chain was identified in a study of blood T cells in healthy people across ages. Overall study: About one barcoded beta molecule per two T cells was captured by template switching. General study points: The fall in TCR beta diversity per million T cells was roughly linear with age.

V shed 2 bases and J 5 bases; nucleotides not matched to a gene: 2. CDR3 length: 14 residues. Germline lookup yields CDR1 SGHTA and CDR2 FQGNSA. Comments on this clonotype: No antigen is known for it.

Each sample used at least 6.5 million PBMCs. Primers used in a second PCR of roughly 6 to 11 cycles were a sample-barcoded 5' primer and a J-beta primer mix. Each CDR3 protein is one row after TCRdb ran MiXCR on the 5' RACE reads. The profile shows hundreds of thousands of distinct CDR3 sequences, approximately 21% of them singletons. The material sequenced was blood. The V call is TRBV7-2, the J call TRBJ1-4; TRBD1 aligns across 7 bases. This clonotype was obtained from a man aged 65-85 years in good health. The CDR3 DNA reads as TGTGCCAGCAGCTTAAAACAGGGGAATGAAAAACTGTTTTTT. Translation: CASSLKQGNEKLFF.